Listed below are T cell receptor beta chains from one sample, sequenced in a study of early T cells in non-severe SARS-CoV-2 infection. MiXCR, run by TCRdb on the 5' RACE reads, gives a single entry per CDR3 protein. The repertoire holds about 81,000 distinct CDR3 sequences, with roughly 5.7% as singletons. Specimen: whole blood. Receptors were obtained from an adult who was a healthcare worker with PCR-confirmed SARS-CoV-2 infection or an uninfected control (not recorded which). CDR3s include the opening cysteine and the closing phenylalanine or tryptophan. The D gene is left open where the match is weak. The size of a clone is reported for some rows only, either as once, few or many, or as a class for expanded clones.

TRBJ2-2,many,TRBV6-5,NA,CASSYSWTGELFF,TGTGCCAGCAGTTACTCGTGGACCGGGGAGCTGTTTTTT
TRBJ2-1,few,TRBV6-1,TRBD2,CASSELAGSYNEQFF,TGTGCCAGCAGTGAACTAGCGGGCTCCTACAATGAGCAGTTCTTC
TRBJ1-6,few,TRBV20-1,NA,CSARDSLRGDSPLHF,TGCAGTGCTAGAGATTCCCTCCGGGGGGATTCACCCCTCCACTTT
TRBJ1-5,few,TRBV7-9,NA,CASSNQGNSNQPQHF,TGTGCCAGCAGCAATCAGGGGAATAGCAATCAGCCCCAGCATTTT
TRBJ2-7,NA,TRBV2,NA,CASSQQYEQYF,TGTGCCAGCAGCCAGCAGTACGAGCAGTACTTC
TRBJ2-7,few,TRBV10-3,NA,CAISESGLVYEQYF,TGTGCCATCAGTGAGTCAGGACTCGTCTACGAGCAGTACTTC
TRBJ2-3,many,TRBV5-1,TRBD1,CASSFLGQGARTQYF,TGCGCCAGCAGCTTTCTGGGACAGGGAGCGCGTACGCAGTATTTT
TRBJ1-1,many,TRBV11-2,NA,CASSSRQNTEAFF,TGTGCCAGCAGCTCCCGACAGAACACTGAAGCTTTCTTT
TRBJ2-5,few,TRBV29-1,NA,CSVDLGPETQYF,TGCAGCGTTGACTTGGGGCCGGAGACCCAGTACTTC
TRBJ1-5,NA,TRBV28,NA,CASSLSAGSFQPQHF,TGTGCCAGCAGTTTATCCGCAGGGTCGTTTCAGCCCCAGCATTTT
TRBJ2-7,medium-sized,TRBV20-1,TRBD1,CSAKLRDRGYEQYF,TGCAGTGCTAAGCTCAGGGACAGGGGTTACGAGCAGTACTTC
TRBJ1-1,NA,TRBV5-6,NA,CASSLPGAVNTEAFF,TGTGCCAGCAGCTTGCCGGGAGCCGTGAACACTGAAGCTTTCTTT
TRBJ2-7,many,TRBV6-2/TRBV6-3,NA,CASSYSQPYEQYF,TGTGCCAGCAGTTACTCCCAGCCCTACGAGCAGTACTTC
TRBJ1-1,many,TRBV25-1,NA,CASSDLDTEAFF,TGTGCCAGCAGTGATCTGGACACTGAAGCTTTCTTT
TRBJ2-7,NA,TRBV7-2,NA,CASSSRAGRGEQYF,TGTGCCAGCAGCTCCCGGGCGGGACGGGGCGAGCAGTACTTC
TRBJ2-1,many,TRBV5-4,NA,CASSLEGAEQFF,TGTGCCAGCAGCTTGGAAGGTGCTGAGCAGTTCTTC
TRBJ1-4,many,TRBV19,NA,CASSHDRYGSNNEKLFF,TGTGCCAGTAGCCACGACAGATACGGCTCCAATAATGAAAAACTGTTTTTT
TRBJ2-3,few,TRBV27,NA,CASSLRSSGRDTQYF,TGTGCCAGCAGTTTAAGGAGCTCGGGTCGGGATACGCAGTATTTT
TRBJ2-7,many,TRBV5-1,NA,CASSLGIRGEQYF,TGCGCCAGCAGCTTGGGAATACGGGGTGAGCAGTACTTC
TRBJ2-3,many,TRBV7-9,NA,CASSLGPRSTDTQYF,TGTGCCAGCAGCTTAGGGCCCCGAAGCACAGATACGCAGTATTTT
TRBJ2-1,NA,TRBV12-3/TRBV12-4,NA,CASSNSGGGSYNEQFF,TGTGCCAGCAGTAATTCAGGCGGCGGCTCCTACAATGAGCAGTTCTTC
TRBJ1-3,NA,TRBV6-1,NA,CASRPDRRSGNTIYF,TGTGCCAGCAGACCCGACAGGCGCTCTGGAAACACCATATATTTT
TRBJ2-3,many,TRBV10-3,NA,CAILESGTDTQYF,TGTGCCATCCTTGAATCTGGCACAGATACGCAGTATTTT
TRBJ2-7,NA,TRBV6-2/TRBV6-3,NA,CASSRGTFYEQYF,TGTGCCAGCAGTCGGGGGACTTTCTACGAGCAGTACTTC
TRBJ2-7,many,TRBV7-2,NA,CASSLTRAYEQYF,TGTGCCAGCAGCTTAACGAGAGCCTACGAGCAGTACTTC
TRBJ2-2,many,TRBV14,NA,CASSQELFF,TGTGCCAGCAGCCAAGAGCTGTTTTTT
TRBJ2-7,many,TRBV10-3,TRBD1,CAISDPGTGRSYEQYF,TGTGCCATCAGTGACCCCGGGACAGGGCGTTCCTACGAGCAGTACTTC
TRBJ1-1,few,TRBV7-9,NA,CASSFSGNTEAFF,TGTGCCAGCAGCTTTTCAGGGAACACTGAAGCTTTCTTT
TRBJ2-7,many,TRBV29-1,TRBD2,CSVGPGLAVLHEQYF,TGCAGCGTGGGACCGGGACTAGCGGTACTACACGAGCAGTACTTC
TRBJ1-2,many,TRBV6-6,NA,CASSYSSGGGGYTF,TGTGCCAGCAGTTACTCGTCGGGGGGCGGAGGCTACACCTTC
TRBJ2-5,many,TRBV9,NA,CASSVDGGETQYF,TGTGCCAGCAGCGTAGACGGAGGGGAGACCCAGTACTTC
TRBJ1-1,few,TRBV29-1,NA,CSVAGSAEAFF,TGCAGCGTTGCAGGGAGCGCTGAAGCTTTCTTT
TRBJ2-1,many,TRBV11-2,TRBD2,CASSSRTSGRGRNEQFF,TGTGCCAGCAGCTCCAGGACTAGCGGGAGGGGCAGAAATGAGCAGTTCTTC
TRBJ2-1,many,TRBV19,NA,CASSWGQYNEQFF,TGTGCCAGTAGCTGGGGGCAGTACAATGAGCAGTTCTTC
TRBJ2-5,few,TRBV3-1,NA,CASRRAETQYF,TGTGCCAGCAGAAGAGCAGAGACCCAGTACTTC
TRBJ2-7,many,TRBV29-1,TRBD1,CSVRGTGPPYEQYF,TGCAGCGTCCGCGGGACAGGGCCACCCTACGAGCAGTACTTC
TRBJ1-6,once,TRBV5-6,NA,CASSLAGPSGSPLHF,TGTGCCAGCAGCTTAGCGGGACCCTCGGGTTCACCCCTCCACTTT
TRBJ2-2,few,TRBV7-2,NA,CASSSNQYTGELFF,TGTGCCAGCAGCTCTAACCAGTACACCGGGGAGCTGTTTTTT
TRBJ2-5,few,TRBV7-8,TRBD1,CASSSDRGRMETQYF,TGTGCCAGCAGCTCAGACAGGGGGCGAATGGAGACCCAGTACTTC
TRBJ2-3,NA,TRBV12-3/TRBV12-4,NA,CASSLAGVGDTQYF,TGTGCCAGCAGTTTAGCCGGGGTTGGGGATACGCAGTATTTT
TRBJ2-2,NA,TRBV16,NA,CASSQQQGNTGELFF,TGTGCCAGCAGCCAACAACAGGGAAACACCGGGGAGCTGTTTTTT